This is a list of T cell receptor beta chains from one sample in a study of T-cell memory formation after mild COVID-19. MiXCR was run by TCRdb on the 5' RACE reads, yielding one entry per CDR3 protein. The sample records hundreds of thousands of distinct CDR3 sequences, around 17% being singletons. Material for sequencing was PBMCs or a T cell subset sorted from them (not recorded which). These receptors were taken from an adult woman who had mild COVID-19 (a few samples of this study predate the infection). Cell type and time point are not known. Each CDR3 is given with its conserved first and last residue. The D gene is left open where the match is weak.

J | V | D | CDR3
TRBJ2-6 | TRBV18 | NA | CASSPQRETGANVLTF
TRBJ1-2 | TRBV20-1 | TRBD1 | CSATPTGQNYYGYTF
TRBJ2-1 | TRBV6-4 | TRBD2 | CASSDPSAGGDNEQFF
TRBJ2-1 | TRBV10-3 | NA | CATGDGALNEQFF
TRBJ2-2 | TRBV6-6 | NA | CASSQAEVNTGELFF
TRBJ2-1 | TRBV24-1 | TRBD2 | CATSDLSSGRAGNEQFF
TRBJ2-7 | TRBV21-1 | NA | CASSKAGFYEQYF
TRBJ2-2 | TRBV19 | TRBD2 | CASRNSGRALAGELFF
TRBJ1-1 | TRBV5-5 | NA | CASSALRVKGNTEAFF
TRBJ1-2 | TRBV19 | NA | CASIRAGENYGYTF